These 9 T cell receptor beta chains were sequenced from one sample in a study of neurological immune-mediated disorders. TCRdb passed the 5' RACE reads through MiXCR, listing each CDR3 protein once. Among around 49,000 distinct CDR3 sequences, about 9% were seen once, and the ten largest hold roughly 1.5%. This sample's time point: longitudinal time-point 1 (baseline). The sample was PBMCs. Receptors originate from a middle-aged woman in good health.

This clonotype occurred many times. This chain connects TRBV24-1 to TRBJ2-2; D is uncertain. V shed 0 bases and J shed 3 bases, with 7 bases lying between them. The length of the CDR3 is 15 residues. The V gene's germline CDR1 is KGHDR and CDR2 SFDVKD. The CDR3 DNA sequence: TGTGCCACCAGTGATTTGCCAGCATACACCGGGGAGCTGTTTTTT. Translated: CATSDLPAYTGELFF.

The gene calls are TRBV7-8 and TRBJ2-7; possibly TRBD1 for D (5 bases). The CDR3 runs 15 residues. V lost 1 base, J lost 4 bases, and 14 bases lay in between. The germline gives CDR1 SGHVS, CDR2 FQNEAQ. CDR3 sequence: CASSLGWQGSYEQYF. CDR3 coding DNA: TGTGCCAGCAGCTTAGGTTGGCAGGGATCTTACGAGCAGTACTTC. Full variable domain (remainder filled in from reference TRBV7-8 and TRBJ2-7): GAGVSQSPRYKVAKRGQDVALRCDPISGHVSLFWYQQALGQGPEFLTYFQNEAQLDKSGLPSDRFFAERPEGSVSTLKIQRTQQEDSAVYLCASSLGWQGSYEQYFGPGTRLTVT.

This clonotype was counted at least ten times. The V call is TRBV6-5, the J call TRBJ2-7, with 7 bases that match TRBD2. The length of the CDR3 is 17 residues. V was clipped by 0 bases and J by 1 base; unmatched bases: 9. Germline V gene sequence: CDR1 MNHEY, CDR2 SVGAGI. The chain's CDR3 is CASSYSGGEGLSYEQYF. The DNA for the CDR3 is TGTGCCAGCAGTTACTCTGGGGGGGAGGGCCTTTCCTACGAGCAGTACTTC.

As to this clonotype: A much bigger clone sits one base away, suggesting this may be a read error. Since no conserved phenylalanine or tryptophan closes the CDR3, a read error is the likely cause. The DNA is omitted, as the CDR3 cannot be located on it reliably, and the CDR3 follows TCRdb's listing. This chain connects TRBV6-5 to TRBJ2-7. Germline V gives CDR1 MNHEY, CDR2 SVGAGI. Including both end residues, the CDR3 is 13 amino acids long. CDR3 amino acids: CASSYGGSAMEYL.

Within the sample, this clonotype is medium-sized (0.01 to 0.1%). The rearrangement uses TRBV12-3 or TRBV12-4 and TRBJ1-2, with D maybe TRBD1 (5 bases). V was shortened by 1 base and J by 4 bases, with 13 bases between the two germline ends. The CDR3 spans 15 residues. In nucleotides, the CDR3 is TGTGCCAGCAGTTTAGTAGTCCAGGGTGGCTATGGCTACACCTTC. This gives the protein CASSLVVQGGYGYTF.

The CDR3 nucleotides read TGTGCCAGCAGCGCCAGCGGGGGGGCCGTTCGGGAGCTGTTTTTT. This sequence encodes CASSASGGAVRELFF. The chain carries TRBV3-1 and TRBJ2-2, with 10 bases that match TRBD2. The J segment lost 9 bases and the V segment lost 5 bases, leaving 9 bases of the junction unmatched. The CDR3 length is 15 residues. Germline-derived CDR1 and CDR2 are LGHDT and YNNKEL (reference sequence).

This clonotype was recorded many times. V gene TRBV7-2 combines with J gene TRBJ1-6; D ambiguous. V lost 2 bases and J lost 13, with 12 bases in between. The germline V gene encodes CDR1 SGHTA and CDR2 FQGNSA. The CDR3 has 13 residues. The CDR3 spells CASSLMGSPPLHF. Here the CDR3 DNA reads TGTGCCAGCAGCTTAATGGGGTCTCCTCCCCTCCACTTT.

This clonotype was detected only once. The V and J genes are TRBV12-3 or TRBV12-4 and TRBJ2-5; TRBD2 might be the D (5 bases). This CDR3 spans 13 amino acids. Trimming removed 6 bases at V and 3 bases at J, with 11 bases between. Written as DNA, the CDR3 is TGTGCCAGCAGGACGGACTCCAAAGAGACCCAGTACTTC. Translated, it gives CASRTDSKETQYF.

The chain couples TRBV12-3 or TRBV12-4 to TRBJ2-3; D remains unclear. The V and J ends lost 4 bases and 6 bases respectively, with 17 bases between them. The CDR3 is 15 amino acids. The CDR3 here is CASSSTSNQVDTQYF. In DNA, the CDR3 is TGTGCCAGCAGTTCCACTTCTAACCAGGTGGATACGCAGTATTTT.